This T cell receptor beta chain appears in the sequencing data of a study of blood T cell repertoires in COVID-19. Across the whole study: Researchers got acute and convalescent COVID-19 samples from the United States, Italy and Spain. In each case, the material was cDNA or gDNA derived from T cells, B-cell-depleted T cells, or PBMCs.

This clone was observed once. Assay: immunoSEQ multiplex PCR; the TCRdb copy retains only in-frame clones and omits some. The sample has some 54,000 clones; about 80% are singletons. Germline values: CDR1 LNHDA, CDR2 SQIVND (reference sequence). J lost 4 bases, V lost 5 bases, and 6 bases had no gene match. This CDR3 is built from 15 residues. This TCR was recovered from a man aged 65 to 85 with active COVID-19. The V gene is TRBV19, the J gene TRBJ2-2; 8 positions match TRBD1. The specimen sequenced was peripheral blood. The CDR3 DNA reads as TGTGCCAGTAGTCTGTCAGGGGGCATCACCGGGGAGCTGTTTTTT. It encodes CASSLSGGITGELFF.